The rows below give T cell receptor beta chains drawn from one sample of a study of T cells in tumors after PD-1 blockade. Using immunoSEQ multiplex PCR, the repertoire was profiled, and TCRdb retains in-frame clones only, with some absent. In the table there are approximately 35,000 clones, around 78% of which are singletons. The sample was PBMCs, taken before anti-PD-1 treatment. Receptors were obtained from a human donor with basal cell carcinoma. CDR3s include the opening cysteine and the closing phenylalanine or tryptophan.

len	j_gene	v_gene	CDR3aa
14	TRBJ2-1	TRBV29-1	CSVEDRRQYNEQFF
13	TRBJ2-3	TRBV27	CASSLWSTDTQYF
15	TRBJ2-1	TRBV7-8	CASSLTAGTYNEQFF
13	TRBJ1-4	TRBV19	CASIPRGGEKLFF
11	TRBJ2-2	TRBV6-5	CATKLNGELFF
11	TRBJ1-1	TRBV19	CASSLGLEAFF
13	TRBJ1-5	TRBV10-3	CASRAVSNQPQHF
14	TRBJ2-7	TRBV6-4	CARWDGGQSYEQYF
15	TRBJ2-4	TRBV10-1	CASSGLTGKKNIQYF
15	TRBJ2-5	TRBV5-1	CASSRTTGFRETQYF
13	TRBJ1-5	TRBV19	CASARGDGQPQHF
15	TRBJ1-1	TRBV28	CASSLWPGGITEAFF
13	TRBJ1-1	TRBV7-2	CASSLQGVAEAFF
14	TRBJ2-3	TRBV5-5	CASSSLASTDTQYF
15	TRBJ2-2	TRBV7-9	CASRSPGQGVGELFF
17	TRBJ2-3	TRBV7-2	CASSSPGLAGVADTQYF